This paragraph reports one TCR beta chain. Its antigen is undetermined. Single viable CD3+CD4+CD8-CD45RO+ cells were sorted as the memory CD4+ T cells. The source of the sample is a study of memory CD4+ T cells and cytomegalovirus serostatus. For the study at large: Healthy Belgian adult donors included nine or ten CMV-positive and some 25 CMV-negative people. The study's findings and limits: Of 150 to 200 reported CMV TCRbeta sequences, under 70 were found in memory CD4+ repertoires.

Germline V CDR1 and CDR2: SGHRS, YFSETQ. The CDR3 consists of 14 residues. Unmatched junction bases numbered 6, after V lost 4 bases and J lost 8 bases. In the study's own analysis: Out-of-frame sequences were removed, leaving some 2 million distinct TCRbeta sequences. Profiling relied on immunoSEQ multiplex PCR, and the TCRdb table lists in-frame clones only, not all of them. The V and J calls and clone size come from that table; D and trimming were worked out from the DNA. This sample has under 55,000 clones, with 80% to 90% found just once. The sequence derives from an adult in good health and CMV-seropositive. This chain uses TRBV5-1 with TRBJ1-6, with 7 positions matching TRBD1. Input material: memory CD4+ T cells from blood. Here the CDR3 reads CASSPDREDSPLHF. CDR3 nucleotides: TGCGCCAGCAGCCCCGACAGGGAGGATTCACCCCTCCACTTT. Filled out from reference TRBV5-1 and TRBJ1-6, the complete variable domain reads KAGVTQTPRYLIKTRGQQVTLSCSPISGHRSVSWYQQTPGQGLQFLFEYFSETQRNKGNFPGRFSGRQFSNSRSEMNVSTLELGDSALYLCASSPDREDSPLHFGNGTRLTVT.